This TCR beta chain was sequenced for a study of siplizumab effects on memory and regulatory T cells. Findings of the study overall: The average Treg-derived proportion among mappable alloreactive CD4+ clones was 68.8% with siplizumab versus 25% to 30% in controls.

In regard to this clone: Its target is unknown.

Sequenced by immunoSEQ multiplex PCR; TCRdb stores in-frame clones only, minus some. The repertoire includes 100,000 or so clones, 90% to 95% of them detected once, and around 0.73% sits in the top ten. V lost 4 bases and J lost 1, with 5 bases in between. This CDR3 comprises 13 residues. Germline V gene data show CDR1 as MNHNS and CDR2 as SASEGT. The sequenced sample consisted of Tregs sorted from blood. This clonotype was obtained from a human donor in good health. The chain employs TRBV6-1 and TRBJ1-5; D uncertain. The CDR3 region is CASSVNSNQPQHF. The CDR3 nucleotides read TGTGCCAGCAGTGTAAACAGCAATCAGCCCCAGCATTTT.